The TCR beta chain described here comes from a study of regulatory T cells in long-lasting Graves disease. CDR3 regions were amplified by Arm-PCR using iRepertoire HTBI primers to build TCR beta libraries. Original processing methods: Among the samples, some 68 TRBV and approximately 13 TRBJ segments were identified. In TCRdb, the multiplex PCR reads were re-called with MiXCR into one record per CDR3 protein. It is TCRdb's table, rather than the study itself, that gives the V and J calls and clone size. The table shows roughly 450,000 distinct CDR3 sequences, with around 22% occurring only once. Study findings and constraints: When disease was persistent, TRBV28, TRBJ1-2 and TRBJ2-5 were the favored segments.

The time point here: persistent/refractory GD, antithyroid drugs over 5 years with positive TRAb. Extracted PBMC RNA gave rise to the TCR library. The CDR3 contains 12 residues. The V end lost 8 bases, the J end lost 1 base, and 8 bases lay between the germline ends. Germline V gene sequence: CDR1 SGHNT, CDR2 YENEEA. Turning to this clonotype: The antigen is unknown.

Sequencing used peripheral blood mononuclear cells (PBMCs), obtained when the disease was refractory, from a patient treated with antithyroid drugs. This sequence joins TRBV11-3 and TRBJ1-1; D possibly corresponds to TRBD1 (5 bases). The clonotype originates from a female donor with Graves disease. The CDR3 is CASAGPNTEAFF. The CDR3 DNA reads as TGTGCCAGCGCAGGGCCGAACACTGAAGCTTTCTTT.